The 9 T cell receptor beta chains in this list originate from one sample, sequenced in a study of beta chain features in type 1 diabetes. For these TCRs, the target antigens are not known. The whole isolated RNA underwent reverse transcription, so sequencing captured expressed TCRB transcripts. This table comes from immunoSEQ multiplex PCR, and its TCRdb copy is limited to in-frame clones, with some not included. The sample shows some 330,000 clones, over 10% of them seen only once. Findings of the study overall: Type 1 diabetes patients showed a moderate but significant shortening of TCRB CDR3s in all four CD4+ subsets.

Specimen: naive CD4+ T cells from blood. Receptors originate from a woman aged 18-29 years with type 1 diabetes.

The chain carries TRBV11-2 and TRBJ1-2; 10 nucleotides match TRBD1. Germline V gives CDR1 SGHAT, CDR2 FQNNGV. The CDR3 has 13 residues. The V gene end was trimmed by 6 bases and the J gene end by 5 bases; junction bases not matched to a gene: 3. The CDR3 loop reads CASRTGGGYGYTF. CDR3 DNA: TGTGCCAGCAGGACAGGGGGCGGGTATGGCTACACCTTC.

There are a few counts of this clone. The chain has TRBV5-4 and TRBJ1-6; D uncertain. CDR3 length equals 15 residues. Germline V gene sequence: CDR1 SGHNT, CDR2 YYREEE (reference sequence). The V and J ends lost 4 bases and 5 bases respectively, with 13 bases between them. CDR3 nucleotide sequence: TGTGCCAGCAGCCCGTTCACTCGGGATAATTCACCCCTCCACTTT. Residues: CASSPFTRDNSPLHF. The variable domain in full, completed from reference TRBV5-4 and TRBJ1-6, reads ETGVTQSPTHLIKTRGQQVTLRCSSQSGHNTVSWYQQALGQGPQFIFQYYREEENGRGNFPPRFSGLQFPNYSSELNVNALELDDSALYLCASSPFTRDNSPLHFGNGTRLTVT.

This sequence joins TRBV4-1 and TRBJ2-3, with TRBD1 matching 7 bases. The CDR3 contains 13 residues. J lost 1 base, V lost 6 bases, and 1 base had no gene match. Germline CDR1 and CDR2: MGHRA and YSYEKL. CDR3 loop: CASSDRGTDTQYF. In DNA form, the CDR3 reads TGCGCCAGCAGTGACAGGGGCACAGATACGCAGTATTTT.

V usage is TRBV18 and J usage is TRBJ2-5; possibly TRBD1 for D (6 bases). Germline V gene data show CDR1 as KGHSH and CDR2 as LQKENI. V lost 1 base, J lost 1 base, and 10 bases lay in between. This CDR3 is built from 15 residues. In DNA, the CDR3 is TGTGCCAGCTCACCACGCGCAGGGGCCCAAGAGACCCAGTACTTC. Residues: CASSPRAGAQETQYF.

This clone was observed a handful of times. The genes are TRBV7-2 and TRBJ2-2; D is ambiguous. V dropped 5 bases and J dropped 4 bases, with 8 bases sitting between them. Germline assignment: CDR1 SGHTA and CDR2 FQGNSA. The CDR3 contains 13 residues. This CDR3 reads CASSLSGTGELFF. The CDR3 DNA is TGTGCCAGCAGCCTCTCGGGCACCGGGGAGCTGTTTTTT.

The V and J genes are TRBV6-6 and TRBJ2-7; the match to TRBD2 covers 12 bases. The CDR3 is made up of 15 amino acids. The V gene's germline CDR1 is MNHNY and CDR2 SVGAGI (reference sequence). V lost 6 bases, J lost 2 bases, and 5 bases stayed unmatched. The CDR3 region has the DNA TGTGCCAGCAGGGATAGACTAGCGGGGGCCTACGAGCAGTACTTC. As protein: CASRDRLAGAYEQYF.

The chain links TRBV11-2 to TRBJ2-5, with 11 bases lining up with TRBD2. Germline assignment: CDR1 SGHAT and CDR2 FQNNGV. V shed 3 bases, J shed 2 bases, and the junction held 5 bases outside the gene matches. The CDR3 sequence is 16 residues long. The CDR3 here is CASSFRLAGKQETQYF. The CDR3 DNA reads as TGTGCCAGCAGCTTTAGACTAGCGGGGAAACAAGAGACCCAGTACTTC.

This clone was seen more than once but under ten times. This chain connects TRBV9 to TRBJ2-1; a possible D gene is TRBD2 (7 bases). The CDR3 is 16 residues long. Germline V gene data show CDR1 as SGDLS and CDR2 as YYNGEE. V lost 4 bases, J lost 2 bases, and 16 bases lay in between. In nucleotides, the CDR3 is TGTGCCAGCAGCAAAAAGCGGGACAATACCTACAATGAGCAGTTCTTC. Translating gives CASSKKRDNTYNEQFF.

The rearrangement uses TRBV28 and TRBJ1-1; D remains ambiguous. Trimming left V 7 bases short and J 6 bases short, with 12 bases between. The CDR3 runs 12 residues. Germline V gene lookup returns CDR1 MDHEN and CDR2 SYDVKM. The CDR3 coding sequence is TGTGCCAGCACCCTAGTTGGAGCTGAAGCTTTCTTT. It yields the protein CASTLVGAEAFF.